This T cell receptor (beta chain) emerged from a study of T cell repertoires in cytomegalovirus infection. Across the study: It was the public TCR beta signatures that indicated both CMV infection and matching HLA type.

The CDR3 has 16 amino acids. The germline V and J ends were trimmed by 0 bases and 1 base, with 13 bases remaining between them. Germline V gene data show CDR1 as LGHNA and CDR2 as YNFKEQ. This clonotype has ten or more counts. Antigen: not known. Findings and caveats of the study: Of the TCR beta families, the public ones yielded a cumulative frequency that identified carriers of CMV plus the relevant HLA. In two of eight donors, the top clonotype was HLA-C-restricted CMV-specific.

TCRdb reprocessed the reads with MiXCR, giving one entry per CDR3 protein. There are 480,000 or so distinct CDR3 sequences in the sample; roughly 12% occur only once, and about 10% lies in the top ten. This receptor was taken from a human donor in good health (CMV status not recorded). Some clones in this sample may be carry-over from other donors' samples. The chain carries TRBV4-2 and TRBJ2-7; weak D call: TRBD1 (5 bases). Sequenced input: PBMCs. CDR3 sequence: CASSQEARTPSYEQYF. For the CDR3, the DNA is TGTGCCAGCAGCCAAGAGGCGAGGACACCATCCTACGAGCAGTACTTC.